Listed below are T cell receptor beta chains from one sample, sequenced in a study of blood T cell repertoires in COVID-19. Assay: immunoSEQ multiplex PCR; the TCRdb copy retains only in-frame clones and omits some. The sample yields 200,000 or so clones, nearly 85% seen once. The sequenced sample consisted of peripheral blood. These receptors came from a woman in her twenties or thirties with acute or convalescent COVID-19. CDR3s include the opening cysteine and the closing phenylalanine or tryptophan. The D gene is left open where the match is weak. Size tells how often a clone was seen (once, few, many) or the class of an expanded clone, and some rows leave it out.

j_gene: TRBJ1-2; d_gene: TRBD1; v_gene: TRBV28; abundance: -; CDR3aa: CASSLRRGPVNYGYTF; CDR3nt: TGTGCCAGCAGTTTGCGCAGGGGGCCAGTTAACTATGGCTACACCTTC
j_gene: TRBJ1-2; d_gene: -; v_gene: TRBV2; abundance: -; CDR3aa: CASPKENGYTF; CDR3nt: TGTGCCAGCCCTAAGGAGAATGGCTACACCTTC
j_gene: TRBJ2-3; d_gene: TRBD2; v_gene: TRBV30; abundance: -; CDR3aa: CAWSGVAGRRDDTQYF; CDR3nt: TGTGCCTGGAGTGGAGTAGCGGGGAGACGGGACGATACGCAGTATTTT
j_gene: TRBJ2-1; d_gene: TRBD2; v_gene: TRBV7-8; abundance: -; CDR3aa: CASSANTGLAGSNEQFF; CDR3nt: TGTGCCAGCAGCGCAAACACGGGACTAGCGGGTTCTAATGAGCAGTTCTTC
j_gene: TRBJ2-7; d_gene: TRBD2; v_gene: TRBV2; abundance: -; CDR3aa: CASSGLAGVYEQYF; CDR3nt: TGTGCCAGCAGTGGCCTAGCGGGGGTTTACGAGCAGTACTTC
j_gene: TRBJ1-6; d_gene: TRBD1; v_gene: TRBV6-5; abundance: -; CDR3aa: CASSYGTGDSPLHF; CDR3nt: TGTGCCAGCAGTTACGGGACAGGGGATTCACCCCTCCACTTT
j_gene: TRBJ1-3; d_gene: -; v_gene: TRBV30; abundance: -; CDR3aa: CAWSVNSGSGNTIYF; CDR3nt: TGTGCCTGGAGTGTAAATTCGGGCTCTGGAAACACCATATATTTT
j_gene: TRBJ1-2; d_gene: TRBD1; v_gene: TRBV29-1; abundance: -; CDR3aa: CSVEAGQGAGYTF; CDR3nt: TGCAGCGTTGAAGCTGGACAGGGGGCTGGCTACACCTTC
j_gene: TRBJ2-7; d_gene: TRBD2; v_gene: TRBV7-2; abundance: -; CDR3aa: CASSWTAGAYEQYF; CDR3nt: TGTGCCAGCAGCTGGACAGCGGGAGCCTACGAGCAGTACTTC
j_gene: TRBJ1-1; d_gene: -; v_gene: TRBV18; abundance: -; CDR3aa: CASSSGQNTEAFF; CDR3nt: TGTGCCAGCTCATCGGGACAGAACACTGAAGCTTTCTTT
j_gene: TRBJ2-5; d_gene: -; v_gene: TRBV27; abundance: -; CDR3aa: CASSFSLGSETQYF; CDR3nt: TGTGCCAGCAGTTTCTCACTCGGGAGTGAGACCCAGTACTTC
j_gene: TRBJ2-1; d_gene: -; v_gene: TRBV28; abundance: -; CDR3aa: CASSLGLDRNEQFF; CDR3nt: TGTGCCAGCAGTCTAGGCTTAGATAGGAATGAGCAGTTCTTC
j_gene: TRBJ2-7; d_gene: TRBD1; v_gene: TRBV27; abundance: -; CDR3aa: CASNRLGQGASSPSYEQYF; CDR3nt: TGTGCCAGCAACCGACTAGGACAGGGGGCGAGTTCGCCCTCCTACGAGCAGTACTTC
j_gene: TRBJ1-2; d_gene: TRBD1; v_gene: TRBV5-6; abundance: -; CDR3aa: CASSSPQGDGYTF; CDR3nt: TGTGCCAGCAGCTCCCCCCAGGGGGACGGCTACACCTTC
j_gene: TRBJ1-2; d_gene: -; v_gene: TRBV19; abundance: -; CDR3aa: CASSITGGQGNRYTF; CDR3nt: TGTGCCAGTAGTATAACAGGCGGGCAGGGGAATCGCTACACCTTC
j_gene: TRBJ1-3; d_gene: -; v_gene: TRBV6-6; abundance: -; CDR3aa: CASSYSPGVNTIYF; CDR3nt: TGTGCCAGCAGTTACTCGCCAGGGGTAAACACCATATATTTT
j_gene: TRBJ1-4; d_gene: -; v_gene: TRBV9; abundance: -; CDR3aa: CASSVGGQRNEKLFF; CDR3nt: TGTGCCAGCAGCGTAGGCGGACAGCGTAATGAAAAACTGTTTTTT
j_gene: TRBJ2-7; d_gene: TRBD1; v_gene: TRBV5-1; abundance: -; CDR3aa: CASARDRDYEQYF; CDR3nt: TGCGCCAGCGCCCGGGACAGGGACTACGAGCAGTACTTC
j_gene: TRBJ2-2; d_gene: -; v_gene: TRBV7-9; abundance: once; CDR3aa: CASSLGGGSTGELFF; CDR3nt: TGTGCCAGCAGCTTAGGTGGGGGCAGCACCGGGGAGCTGTTTTTT
j_gene: TRBJ1-3; d_gene: -; v_gene: TRBV14; abundance: -; CDR3aa: CASSGYRGNTIYF; CDR3nt: TGTGCCAGCAGCGGGTACAGAGGAAACACCATATATTTT
j_gene: TRBJ2-1; d_gene: -; v_gene: TRBV30; abundance: -; CDR3aa: CAWGRRSGNEQFF; CDR3nt: TGTGCCTGGGGACGGAGGTCCGGCAATGAGCAGTTCTTC
j_gene: TRBJ1-1; d_gene: -; v_gene: TRBV6-2/TRBV6-3; abundance: -; CDR3aa: CASSYGGTNTEAFF; CDR3nt: TGTGCCAGCAGTTACGGCGGAACGAACACTGAAGCTTTCTTT
j_gene: TRBJ2-3; d_gene: TRBD1; v_gene: TRBV28; abundance: -; CDR3aa: CASSGTGTQRDTQYF; CDR3nt: TGTGCCAGCAGTGGGACAGGGACGCAAAGAGATACGCAGTATTTT
j_gene: TRBJ1-3; d_gene: -; v_gene: TRBV12-3/TRBV12-4; abundance: -; CDR3aa: CASSQRVGNTIYF; CDR3nt: TGTGCCAGCAGCCAGCGGGTTGGAAACACCATATATTTT